The clone carrying this T cell receptor beta chain has a handful of counts. CDR3 length: 14 amino acids. The V gene lost 5 bases and the J gene lost 1 base, with 11 bases spanning the gap. Looked up from germline, CDR1 is SEHNR and CDR2 is FQNEAQ (reference sequence). This record belongs to a study of beta chain features in type 1 diabetes. As every portion of the isolated RNA was reverse transcribed, the sequencing read expressed TCRB transcripts. Using immunoSEQ multiplex PCR, the repertoire was profiled, and TCRdb retains in-frame clones only, with some absent. The sample lists approximately 400,000 clones, over 12% seen once, with more than 0.015% in the top ten.

Sequenced: naive CD4+ T cells from blood. The sequence came from a woman between 18 and 30 years old in good health. The chain combines TRBV7-9 with TRBJ1-1; perhaps TRBD1 as D (5 bases). CDR3 amino acids: CASSTVRANTEAFF. The CDR3 bases are TGTGCCAGCAGCACCGTCAGGGCGAACACTGAAGCTTTCTTT.